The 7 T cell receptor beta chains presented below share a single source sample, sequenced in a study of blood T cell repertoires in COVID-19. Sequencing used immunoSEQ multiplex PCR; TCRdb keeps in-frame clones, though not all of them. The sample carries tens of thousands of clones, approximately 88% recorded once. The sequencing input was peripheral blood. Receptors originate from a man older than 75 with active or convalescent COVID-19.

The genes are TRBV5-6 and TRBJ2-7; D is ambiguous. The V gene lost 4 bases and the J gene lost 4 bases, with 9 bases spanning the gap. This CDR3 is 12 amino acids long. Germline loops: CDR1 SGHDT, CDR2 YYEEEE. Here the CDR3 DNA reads TGTGCCAGCAGCGCCCAGTTATACGAGCAGTACTTC. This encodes CASSAQLYEQYF.

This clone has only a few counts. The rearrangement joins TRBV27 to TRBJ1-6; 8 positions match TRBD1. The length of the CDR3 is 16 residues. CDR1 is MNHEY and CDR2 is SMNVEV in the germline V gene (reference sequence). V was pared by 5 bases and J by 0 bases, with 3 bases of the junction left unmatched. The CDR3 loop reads CASSAQGASYNSPLHF. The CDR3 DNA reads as TGTGCCAGCAGTGCCCAGGGGGCCTCCTATAATTCACCCCTCCACTTT.

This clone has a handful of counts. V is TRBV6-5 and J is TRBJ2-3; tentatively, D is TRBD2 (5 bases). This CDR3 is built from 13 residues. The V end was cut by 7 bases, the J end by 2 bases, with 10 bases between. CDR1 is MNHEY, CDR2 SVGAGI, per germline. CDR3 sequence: CASNGLVTDTQYF. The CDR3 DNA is TGTGCCAGCAACGGACTTGTCACAGATACGCAGTATTTT.

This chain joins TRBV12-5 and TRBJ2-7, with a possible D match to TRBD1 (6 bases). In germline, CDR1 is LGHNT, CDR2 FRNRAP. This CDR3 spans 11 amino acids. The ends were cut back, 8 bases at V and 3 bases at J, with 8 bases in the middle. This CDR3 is CASLQGYEQYF. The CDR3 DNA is TGTGCTAGTCTACAGGGCTACGAGCAGTACTTC. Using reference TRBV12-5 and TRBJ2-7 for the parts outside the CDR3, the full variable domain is DARVTQTPRHKVTEMGQEVTMRCQPILGHNTVFWYRQTMMQGLELLAYFRNRAPLDDSGMPKDRFSAEMPDATLATLKIQPSEPRDSAVYFCASLQGYEQYFGPGTRLTVT.

The CDR3 is CASSLVQAGDYGYTF. CDR3 nucleotides: TGTGCCAGCAGCTTGGTTCAGGCGGGGGACTATGGCTACACCTTC. The chain recombines TRBV5-6 with TRBJ1-2; D might be TRBD1 (5 bases). The CDR3 totals 15 residues. V gave up 0 bases and J gave up 3 bases, with 12 bases separating them. Germline loops: CDR1 SGHDT, CDR2 YYEEEE.

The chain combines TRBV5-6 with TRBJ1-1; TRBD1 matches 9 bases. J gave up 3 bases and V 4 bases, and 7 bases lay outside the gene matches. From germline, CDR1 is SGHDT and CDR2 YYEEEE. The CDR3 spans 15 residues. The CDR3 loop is CASSKPTGGDTEAFF. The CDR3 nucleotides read TGTGCCAGCAGCAAACCGACAGGGGGGGACACTGAAGCTTTCTTT.

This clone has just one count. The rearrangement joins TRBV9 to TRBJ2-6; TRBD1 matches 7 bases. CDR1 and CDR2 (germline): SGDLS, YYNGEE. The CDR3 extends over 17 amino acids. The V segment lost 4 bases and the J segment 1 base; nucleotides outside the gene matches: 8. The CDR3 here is CASSPRAGGSGANVLTF. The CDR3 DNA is TGTGCCAGCAGCCCCCGGGCAGGGGGATCTGGGGCCAACGTCCTGACTTTC. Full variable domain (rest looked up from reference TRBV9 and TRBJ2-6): DSGVTQTPKHLITATGQRVTLRCSPRSGDLSVYWYQQSLDQGLQFLIQYYNGEERAKGNILERFSAQQFPDLHSELNLSSLELGDSALYFCASSPRAGGSGANVLTFGAGSRLTVL.